The 8 T cell receptor beta chains in this list originate from one sample, sequenced in a study of identical twins. TCRdb re-called the 5' RACE reads with MiXCR, one entry per CDR3 protein. The data contain approximately 1.8 million distinct CDR3 sequences, roughly 35% of them singletons. Sequencing was done on a sample of cord blood. These receptors were obtained from a newborn girl in good health.

This clonotype was seen a few times. The V call is TRBV5-1, the J call TRBJ1-1; tentatively, D is TRBD1 (5 bases). V lost 6 bases and J lost 1, with 13 bases in between. The germline CDR1 and CDR2 sequences are SGHRS and YFSETQ. The CDR3 has 14 residues. CDR3 amino acids: CASKKGQGNTEAFF. DNA of the CDR3: TGCGCCAGCAAAAAGGGCCAGGGGAACACTGAAGCTTTCTTT.

This sequence joins TRBV6-8 and TRBJ1-4; 8 nucleotides agree with TRBD1. Trimming cost V 8 bases and J 7 bases; bases outside gene matches: 0. CDR3 length: 11 amino acids. Germline assignment: CDR1 MNHGY and CDR2 SAAAGT. The CDR3 is CASGQGEKLFF. The CDR3 bases are TGTGCCAGCGGACAGGGTGAAAAACTGTTTTTT.

This clonotype was seen a handful of times. This chain joins TRBV5-4 and TRBJ2-3, with D unclear. CDR1 SGHNT and CDR2 YYREEE come from the germline V gene (reference sequence). V was trimmed by 4 bases and J by 0 bases, leaving 18 bases between them. The CDR3 consists of 17 residues. CDR3 residues: CASSLPRPGLSTDTQYF. CDR3 coding DNA: TGTGCCAGCAGCCTCCCTCGTCCGGGTCTCAGCACAGATACGCAGTATTTT. Based on the CDR3 plus reference TRBV5-4 and TRBJ2-3, the full variable domain is ETGVTQSPTHLIKTRGQQVTLRCSSQSGHNTVSWYQQALGQGPQFIFQYYREEENGRGNFPPRFSGLQFPNYSSELNVNALELDDSALYLCASSLPRPGLSTDTQYFGPGTRLTVL.

In DNA form, the CDR3 reads TGCAGTGCTTACCACAATGAGCAGTACTTC. It is translated as CSAYHNEQYF. The chain has TRBV20-1 and TRBJ2-1; the D is unclear. The last part of the DNA fits TRBJ2-7 better; the J call may be wrong. The CDR3 covers 10 residues. CDR1 DFQATT and CDR2 SNEGSKA come from the germline V gene (reference sequence).

V gene TRBV20-1 combines with J gene TRBJ2-7, with TRBD2 matching over 8 bases. The germline V gene encodes CDR1 DFQATT and CDR2 SNEGSKA (reference sequence). The junction had 4 bases not matched to a gene; V was cut back by 3 bases and J by 0 bases. The CDR3 has 14 amino acids. CDR3 nucleotides: TGCAGTGCTAGCGGGAGGGCCTCCTCCTACGAGCAGTACTTC. Its translation is CSASGRASSYEQYF.

The J gene is TRBJ2-4, the V gene TRBV20-1; 12 positions agree with TRBD2. Gene TRBJ2-5 matches the end of the DNA better, so the J call may be wrong. Germline V gene sequence: CDR1 DFQATT, CDR2 SNEGSKA (reference sequence). The length of the CDR3 is 16 residues. CDR3 in DNA: TGCAGTGCTAGTTGGGCTAGCGGGGGGGGTATTGAGACCCAGTACTTC. It codes for CSASWASGGGIETQYF.

This clonotype was found a few times. The chain employs TRBV5-5 and TRBJ1-1; the D is unclear. V lost 4 bases, J lost 8 bases, and 9 bases lay in between. Germline CDR1 is SGHKS and CDR2 is YYEKEE (reference sequence). The CDR3 totals 11 residues. The CDR3: CASSGVREAFF. The DNA for the CDR3 is TGTGCCAGCAGCGGAGTCAGGGAAGCTTTCTTT.

This clonotype was detected only a few times. The CDR3 region has the DNA TGTGCCAGCAGCCAAAGCTTGCCGGGACAGGGAATGAACACTGAAGCTTTCTTT. Its translation: CASSQSLPGQGMNTEAFF. The chain is built from TRBV14 and TRBJ1-1, with 9 bases identical to TRBD1. The CDR3 runs to 18 residues. The V gene end was trimmed by 2 bases and the J gene end by 0 bases; junction bases not matched to a gene: 10. Germline lookup yields CDR1 SGHDN and CDR2 FVKESK.